The 3 T cell receptor beta chains below come from one sample, sequenced in a study of T cells in women clearing cervical HPV infection. Data came from immunoSEQ multiplex PCR; TCRdb stores just in-frame clones and leaves some out. Recorded for this sample: about 33,000 clones. The specimen sequenced was blood buffy coat. All receptors derive from a woman aged 18-70 years with a cervical HPV16 infection that either progressed to CIN3+ or cleared (not recorded which).

About this clone itself: The CDR3 extends 3 residues past the end of the read, so its final part is completed from the germline J gene. The genes are TRBV5-4 and TRBJ2-1; TRBD2 aligns across 9 bases. J gave up 5 bases and V 7 bases, and 7 bases lay outside the gene matches. Germline V gene lookup returns CDR1 SGHNT and CDR2 YYREEE (reference sequence). The CDR3 runs 14 residues. The CDR3 sequence: CASGLAGINNEQFF. CDR3 DNA (partial): TGTGCCAGCGGCCTAGCGGGGATTAACAATGAG.

Comments on this clone: The missing CDR3 end, 3 residues past where the read stops, is filled in from the germline J gene. The chain joins TRBV12-3 or TRBV12-4 to TRBJ2-7; D uncertain. This CDR3 is 16 amino acids long. V shed 2 bases and J shed 0 bases, with 14 bases lying between them. CDR3 DNA (partial): TGTGCCAGCAGTTTATCGGTAGTACCGAGCTCCTACGAG. Amino acids: CASSLSVVPSSYE. The full CDR3 is CASSLSVVPSSYEQYF.

Comment on this clone: From the germline J gene comes the end of the CDR3, since the read stops 3 residues before it. The genes are TRBV5-1 and TRBJ1-3; TRBD1 matches at 9 bases. The CDR3 has 16 amino acids. The ends lost 0 bases at V and 3 bases at J; junction bases unmatched: 4. Germline V gene lookup returns CDR1 SGHRS and CDR2 YFSETQ. Partial CDR3 DNA: TGCGCCAGCAGCTTGGCAGGGACAGGGTTTGGAAACACC. The encoded protein is CASSLAGTGFGNT. The full CDR3 reads CASSLAGTGFGNTIYF.